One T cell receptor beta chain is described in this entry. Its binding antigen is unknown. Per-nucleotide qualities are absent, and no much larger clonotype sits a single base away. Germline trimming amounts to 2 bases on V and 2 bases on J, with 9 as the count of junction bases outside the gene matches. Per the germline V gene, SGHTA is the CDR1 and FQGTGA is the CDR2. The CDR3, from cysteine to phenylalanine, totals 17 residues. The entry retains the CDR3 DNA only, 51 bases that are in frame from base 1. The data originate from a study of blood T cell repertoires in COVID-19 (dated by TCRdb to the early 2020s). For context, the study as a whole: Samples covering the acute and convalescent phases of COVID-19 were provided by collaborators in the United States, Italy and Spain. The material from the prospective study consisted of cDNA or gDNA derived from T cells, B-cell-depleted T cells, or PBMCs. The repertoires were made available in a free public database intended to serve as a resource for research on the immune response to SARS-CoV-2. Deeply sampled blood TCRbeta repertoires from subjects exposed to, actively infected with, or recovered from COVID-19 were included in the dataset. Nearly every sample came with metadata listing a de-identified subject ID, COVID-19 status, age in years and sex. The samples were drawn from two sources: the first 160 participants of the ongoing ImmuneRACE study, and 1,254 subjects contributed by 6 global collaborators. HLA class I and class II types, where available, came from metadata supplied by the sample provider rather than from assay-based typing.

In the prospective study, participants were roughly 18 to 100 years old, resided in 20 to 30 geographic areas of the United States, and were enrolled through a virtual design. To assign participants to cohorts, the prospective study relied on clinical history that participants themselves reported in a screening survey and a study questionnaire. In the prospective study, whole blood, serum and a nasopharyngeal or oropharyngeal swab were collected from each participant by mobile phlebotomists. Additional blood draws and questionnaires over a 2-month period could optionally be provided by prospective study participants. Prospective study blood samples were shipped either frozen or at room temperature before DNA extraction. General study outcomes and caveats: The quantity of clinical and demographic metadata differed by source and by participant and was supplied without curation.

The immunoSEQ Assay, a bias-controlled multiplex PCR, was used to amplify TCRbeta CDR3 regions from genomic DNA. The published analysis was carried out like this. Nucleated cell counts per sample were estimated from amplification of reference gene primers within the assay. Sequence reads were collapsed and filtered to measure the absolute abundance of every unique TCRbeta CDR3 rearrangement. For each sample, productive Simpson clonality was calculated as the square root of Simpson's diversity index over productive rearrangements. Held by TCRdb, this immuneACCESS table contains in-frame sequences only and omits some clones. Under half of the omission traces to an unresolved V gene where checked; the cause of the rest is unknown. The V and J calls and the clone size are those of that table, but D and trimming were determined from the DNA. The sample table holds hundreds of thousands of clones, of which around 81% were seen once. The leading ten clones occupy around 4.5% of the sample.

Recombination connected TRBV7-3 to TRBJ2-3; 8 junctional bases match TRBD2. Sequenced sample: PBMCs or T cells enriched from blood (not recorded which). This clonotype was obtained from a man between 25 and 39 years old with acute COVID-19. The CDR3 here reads CASSLSGTSGYTDTQYF. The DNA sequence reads TGTGCCAGCAGCTTATCTGGAACTAGCGGCTACACAGATACGCAGTATTTT.